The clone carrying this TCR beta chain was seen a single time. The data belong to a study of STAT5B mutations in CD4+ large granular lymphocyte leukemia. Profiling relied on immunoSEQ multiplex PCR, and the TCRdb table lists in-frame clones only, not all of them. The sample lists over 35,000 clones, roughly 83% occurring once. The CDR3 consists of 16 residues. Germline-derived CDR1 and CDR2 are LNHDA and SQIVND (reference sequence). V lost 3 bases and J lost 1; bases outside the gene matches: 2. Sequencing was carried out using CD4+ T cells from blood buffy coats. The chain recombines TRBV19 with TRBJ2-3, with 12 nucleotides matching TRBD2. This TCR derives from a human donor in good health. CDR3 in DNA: TGTGCCAGTAGTATCCGGACTAGCGGGGGCACAGATACGCAGTATTTT. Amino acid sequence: CASSIRTSGGTDTQYF.